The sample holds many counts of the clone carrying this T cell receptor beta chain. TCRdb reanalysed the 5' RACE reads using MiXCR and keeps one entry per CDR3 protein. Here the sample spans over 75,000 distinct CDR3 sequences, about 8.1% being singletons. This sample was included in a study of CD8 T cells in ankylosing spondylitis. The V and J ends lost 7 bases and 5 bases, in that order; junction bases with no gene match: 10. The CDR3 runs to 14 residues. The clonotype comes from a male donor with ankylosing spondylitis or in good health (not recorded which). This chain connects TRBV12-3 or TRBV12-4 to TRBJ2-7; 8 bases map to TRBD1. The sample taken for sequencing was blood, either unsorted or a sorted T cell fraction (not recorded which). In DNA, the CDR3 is TGTGCCAGCATCCCGACAGGGGCTCCTAACGAGCAGTACTTC. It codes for CASIPTGAPNEQYF.